One T cell receptor beta chain is described in this entry. These data come from a study of blood T cell repertoires in COVID-19. Overall study: Acute-phase and convalescent COVID-19 samples originated in the United States, Italy and Spain.

V was cut by 5 bases and J by 6 bases, with 13 bases left in between. The CDR3 runs 13 residues. Clones were read by immunoSEQ multiplex PCR, and TCRdb kept only the in-frame ones, dropping some. The sample holds 250,000 to 300,000 clones, around nine tenths seen once. The origin of this receptor is a woman in her sixties or seventies who had recovered from COVID-19. This chain joins TRBV23-1 and TRBJ1-1; D gene uncertain. TRBV23-1 is classed as an ORF, of uncertain function. The sequencing input was PBMCs or T cells enriched from blood (not recorded which). CDR3 in amino acids: CASSSPWRAEAFF. CDR3 nucleotide sequence: TGCGCCAGCAGTTCTCCCTGGAGGGCTGAAGCTTTCTTT.